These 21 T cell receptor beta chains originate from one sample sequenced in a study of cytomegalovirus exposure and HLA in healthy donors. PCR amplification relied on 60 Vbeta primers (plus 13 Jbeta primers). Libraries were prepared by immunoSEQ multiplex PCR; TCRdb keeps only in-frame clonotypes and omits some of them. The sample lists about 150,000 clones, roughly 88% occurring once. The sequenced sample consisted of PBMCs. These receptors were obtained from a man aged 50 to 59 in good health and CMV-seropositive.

This CDR3 reads CASTLRGSTEAFF. DNA of the CDR3: TGTGCCAGCACCCTCAGGGGGAGCACTGAAGCTTTCTTT. V usage is TRBV27 and J usage is TRBJ1-1, with 7 bases matching TRBD1. With 7 bases clipped from V and 4 bases from J, the junction kept 6 bases outside the gene matches. Per the germline V gene, CDR1 is MNHEY and CDR2 is SMNVEV (reference sequence). CDR3 size: 13 residues.

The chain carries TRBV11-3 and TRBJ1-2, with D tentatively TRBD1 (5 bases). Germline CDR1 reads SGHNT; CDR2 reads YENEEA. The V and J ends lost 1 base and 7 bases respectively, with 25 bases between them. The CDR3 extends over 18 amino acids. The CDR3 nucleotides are TGTGCCAGCAGCTTAGTAGGGGCAGGGAAAGACATCGGGTCTGGCTACACCTTC. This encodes CASSLVGAGKDIGSGYTF.

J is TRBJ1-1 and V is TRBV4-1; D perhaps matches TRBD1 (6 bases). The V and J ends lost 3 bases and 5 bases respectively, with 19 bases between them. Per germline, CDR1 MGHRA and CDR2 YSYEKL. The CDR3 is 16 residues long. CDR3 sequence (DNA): TGCGCCAGCAGCCAGAGGCTGGGACAAAGGGGAACTGAAGCTTTCTTT. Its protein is CASSQRLGQRGTEAFF.

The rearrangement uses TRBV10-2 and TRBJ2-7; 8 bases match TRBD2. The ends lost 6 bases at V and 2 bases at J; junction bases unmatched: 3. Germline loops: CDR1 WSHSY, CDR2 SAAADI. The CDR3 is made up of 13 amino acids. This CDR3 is CASRNGGAYEQYF. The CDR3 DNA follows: TGCGCCAGCAGGAACGGGGGGGCCTACGAGCAGTACTTC.

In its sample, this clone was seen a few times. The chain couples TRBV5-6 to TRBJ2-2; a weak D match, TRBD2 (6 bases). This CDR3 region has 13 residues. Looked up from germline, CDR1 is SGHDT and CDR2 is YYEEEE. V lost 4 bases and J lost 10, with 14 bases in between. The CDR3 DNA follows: TGTGCCAGCAGCCCCGGGTGGGGGGAGGAGCTGTTTTTT. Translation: CASSPGWGEELFF.

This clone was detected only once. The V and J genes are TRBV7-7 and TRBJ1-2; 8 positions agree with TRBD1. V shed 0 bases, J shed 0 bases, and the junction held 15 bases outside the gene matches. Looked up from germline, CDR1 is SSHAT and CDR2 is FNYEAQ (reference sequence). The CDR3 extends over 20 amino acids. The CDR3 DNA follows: TGTGCCAGCAGCTTAGCTTTTTTGAGGTGCAGGGGGCGGACTAACTATGGCTACACCTTC. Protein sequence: CASSLAFLRCRGRTNYGYTF.

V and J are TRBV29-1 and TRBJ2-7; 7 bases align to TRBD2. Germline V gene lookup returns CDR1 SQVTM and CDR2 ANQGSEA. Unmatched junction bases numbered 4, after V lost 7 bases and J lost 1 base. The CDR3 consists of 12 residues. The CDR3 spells CSALGGSYEQYF. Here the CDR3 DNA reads TGCAGCGCTCTGGGGGGGTCCTACGAGCAGTACTTC.

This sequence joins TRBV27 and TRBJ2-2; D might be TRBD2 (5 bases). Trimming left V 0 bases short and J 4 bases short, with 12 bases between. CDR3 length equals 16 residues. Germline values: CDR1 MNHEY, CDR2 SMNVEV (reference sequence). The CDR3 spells CASSLSSLDFTGELFF. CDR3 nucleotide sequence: TGTGCCAGCAGTTTATCTTCATTGGACTTCACCGGGGAGCTGTTTTTT.

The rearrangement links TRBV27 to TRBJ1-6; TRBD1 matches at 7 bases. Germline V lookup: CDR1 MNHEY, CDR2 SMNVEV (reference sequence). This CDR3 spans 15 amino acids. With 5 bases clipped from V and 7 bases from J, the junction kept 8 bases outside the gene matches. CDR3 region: CASSPQGQKNSPLHF. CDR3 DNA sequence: TGTGCCAGCAGTCCCCAGGGACAGAAGAATTCACCCCTCCACTTT.

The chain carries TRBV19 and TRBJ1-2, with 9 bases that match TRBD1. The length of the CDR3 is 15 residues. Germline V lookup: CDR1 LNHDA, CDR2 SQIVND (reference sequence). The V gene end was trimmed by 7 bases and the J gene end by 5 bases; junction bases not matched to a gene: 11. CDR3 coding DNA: TGTGCCAGTACCAACCCCGGGACAGGGATTTATGGCTACACCTTC. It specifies CASTNPGTGIYGYTF.

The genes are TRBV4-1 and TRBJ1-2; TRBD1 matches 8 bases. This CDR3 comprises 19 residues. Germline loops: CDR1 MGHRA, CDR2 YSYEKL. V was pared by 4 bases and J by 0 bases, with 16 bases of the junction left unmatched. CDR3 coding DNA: TGCGCCAGCAGCCGGGCCGGGTCCCGACAGGGGACGACTAACTATGGCTACACCTTC. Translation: CASSRAGSRQGTTNYGYTF.

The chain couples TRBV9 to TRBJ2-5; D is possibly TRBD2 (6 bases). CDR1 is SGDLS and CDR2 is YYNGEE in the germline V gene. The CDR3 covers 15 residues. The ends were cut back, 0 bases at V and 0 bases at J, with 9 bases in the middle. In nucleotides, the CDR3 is TGTGCCAGCAGCGTAGAGGGACTGTACCAAGAGACCCAGTACTTC. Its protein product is CASSVEGLYQETQYF.

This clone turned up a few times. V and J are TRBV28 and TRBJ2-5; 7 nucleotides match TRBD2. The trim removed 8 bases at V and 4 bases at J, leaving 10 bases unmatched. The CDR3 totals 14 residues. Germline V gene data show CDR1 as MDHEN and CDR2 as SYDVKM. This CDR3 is CASSGLGEGETQYF. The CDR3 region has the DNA TGTGCCAGCTCAGGACTAGGCGAGGGAGAGACCCAGTACTTC. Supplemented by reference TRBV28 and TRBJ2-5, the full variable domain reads DVKVTQSSRYLVKRTGEKVFLECVQDMDHENMFWYRQDPGLGLRLIYFSYDVKMKEKGDIPEGYSVSREKKERFSLILESASTNQTSMYLCASSGLGEGETQYFGPGTRLLVL.

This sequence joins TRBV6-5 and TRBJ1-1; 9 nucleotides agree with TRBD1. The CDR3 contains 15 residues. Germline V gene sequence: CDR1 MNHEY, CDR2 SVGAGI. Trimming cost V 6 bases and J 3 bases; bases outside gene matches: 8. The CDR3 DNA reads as TGTGCCAGCAGCCCGGGACAGGGTATGTACACTGAAGCTTTCTTT. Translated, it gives CASSPGQGMYTEAFF.

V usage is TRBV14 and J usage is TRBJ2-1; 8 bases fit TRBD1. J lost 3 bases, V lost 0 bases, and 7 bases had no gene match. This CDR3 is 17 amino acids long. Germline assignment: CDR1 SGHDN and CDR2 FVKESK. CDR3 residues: CASSQDWRQGYYNEQFF. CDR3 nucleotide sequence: TGTGCCAGCAGCCAAGATTGGCGACAGGGGTACTACAATGAGCAGTTCTTC.

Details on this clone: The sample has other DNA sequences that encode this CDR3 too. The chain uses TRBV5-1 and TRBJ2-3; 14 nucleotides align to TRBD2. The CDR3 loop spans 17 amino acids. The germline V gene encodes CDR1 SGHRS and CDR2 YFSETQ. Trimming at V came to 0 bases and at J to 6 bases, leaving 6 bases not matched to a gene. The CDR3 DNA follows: TGCGCCAGCAGCTTGGAGGGACTAGCGGGAGTAGGGGATACGCAGTATTTT. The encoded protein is CASSLEGLAGVGDTQYF.

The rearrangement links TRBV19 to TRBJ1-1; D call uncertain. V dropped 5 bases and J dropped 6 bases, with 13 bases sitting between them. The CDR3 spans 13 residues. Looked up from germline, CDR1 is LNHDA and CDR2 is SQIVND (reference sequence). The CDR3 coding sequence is TGTGCCAGTAGTCCCCCAGGTACCGCTGAAGCTTTCTTT. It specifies CASSPPGTAEAFF. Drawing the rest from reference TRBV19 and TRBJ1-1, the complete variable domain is DGGITQSPKYLFRKEGQNVTLSCEQNLNHDAMYWYRQDPGQGLRLIYYSQIVNDFQKGDIAEGYSVSREKKESFPLTVTSAQKNPTAFYLCASSPPGTAEAFFGQGTRLTVV.

CDR3 sequence (DNA): TGTGCCAGCAGCCTAACACGGGGTGATGAGCAGTTCTTC. The encoded protein is CASSLTRGDEQFF. V is TRBV2 and J is TRBJ2-1; D may be TRBD2 (5 bases). Germline loops: CDR1 SNHLY, CDR2 FYNNEI. This CDR3 has 13 residues. Trimming pared 6 bases from V and 8 bases from J, leaving 14 bases between.

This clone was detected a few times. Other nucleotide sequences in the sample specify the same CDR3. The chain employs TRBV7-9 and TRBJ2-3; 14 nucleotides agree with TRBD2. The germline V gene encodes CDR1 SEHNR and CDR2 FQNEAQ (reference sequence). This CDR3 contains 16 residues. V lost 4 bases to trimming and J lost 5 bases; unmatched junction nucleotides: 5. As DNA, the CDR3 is TGTGCCAGCAGCTCCGCGACTAGCGGGAGGGGAGATACGCAGTATTTT. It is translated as CASSSATSGRGDTQYF.

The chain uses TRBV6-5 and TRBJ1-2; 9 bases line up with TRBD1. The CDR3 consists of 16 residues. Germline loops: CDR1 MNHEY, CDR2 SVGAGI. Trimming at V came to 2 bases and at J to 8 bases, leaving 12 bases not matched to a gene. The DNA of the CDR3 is TGTGCCAGCAGTTACCACCGGGACAGGGCCTCCTCGGGCTACACCTTC. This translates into CASSYHRDRASSGYTF.

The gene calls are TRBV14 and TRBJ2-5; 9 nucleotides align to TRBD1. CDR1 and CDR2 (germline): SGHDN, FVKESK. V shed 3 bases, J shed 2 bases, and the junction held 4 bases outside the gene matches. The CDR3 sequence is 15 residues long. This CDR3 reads CASSQRDREQETQYF. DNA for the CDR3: TGTGCCAGCAGCCAGAGGGACAGGGAGCAAGAGACCCAGTACTTC. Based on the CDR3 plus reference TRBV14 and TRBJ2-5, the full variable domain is EAGVTQFPSHSVIEKGQTVTLRCDPISGHDNLYWYRRVMGKEIKFLLHFVKESKQDESGMPNNRFLAERTGGTYSTLKVQPAELEDSGVYFCASSQRDREQETQYFGPGTRLLVL.